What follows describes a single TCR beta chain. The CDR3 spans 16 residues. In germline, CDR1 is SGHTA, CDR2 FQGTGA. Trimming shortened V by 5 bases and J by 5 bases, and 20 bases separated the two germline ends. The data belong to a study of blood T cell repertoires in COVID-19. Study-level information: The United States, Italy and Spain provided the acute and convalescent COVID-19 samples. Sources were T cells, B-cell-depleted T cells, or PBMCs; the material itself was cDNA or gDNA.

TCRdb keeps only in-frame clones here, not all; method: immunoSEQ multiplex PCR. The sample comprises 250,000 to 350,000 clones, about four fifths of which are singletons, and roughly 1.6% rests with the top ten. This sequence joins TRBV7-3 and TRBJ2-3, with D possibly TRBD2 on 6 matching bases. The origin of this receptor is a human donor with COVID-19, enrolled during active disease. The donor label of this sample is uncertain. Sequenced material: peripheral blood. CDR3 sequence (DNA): TGTGCCAGCAGCACGCGAGGGTTGGGAGCGGGAGATACGCAGTATTTT. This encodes CASSTRGLGAGDTQYF.